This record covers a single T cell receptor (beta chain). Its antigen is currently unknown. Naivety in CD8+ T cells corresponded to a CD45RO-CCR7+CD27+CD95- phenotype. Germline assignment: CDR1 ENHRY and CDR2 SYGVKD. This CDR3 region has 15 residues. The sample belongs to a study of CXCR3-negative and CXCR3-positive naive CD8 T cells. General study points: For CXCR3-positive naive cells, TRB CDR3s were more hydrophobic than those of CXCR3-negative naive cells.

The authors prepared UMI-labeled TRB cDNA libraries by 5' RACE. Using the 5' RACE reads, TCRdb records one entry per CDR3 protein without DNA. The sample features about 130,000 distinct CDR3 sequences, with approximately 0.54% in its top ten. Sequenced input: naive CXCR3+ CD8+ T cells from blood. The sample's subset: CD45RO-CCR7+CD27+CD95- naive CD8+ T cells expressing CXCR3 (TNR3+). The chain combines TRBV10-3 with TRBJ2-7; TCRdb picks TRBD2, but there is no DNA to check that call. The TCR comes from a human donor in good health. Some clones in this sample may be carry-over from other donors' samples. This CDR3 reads CATGGPGTSNYEQYF.